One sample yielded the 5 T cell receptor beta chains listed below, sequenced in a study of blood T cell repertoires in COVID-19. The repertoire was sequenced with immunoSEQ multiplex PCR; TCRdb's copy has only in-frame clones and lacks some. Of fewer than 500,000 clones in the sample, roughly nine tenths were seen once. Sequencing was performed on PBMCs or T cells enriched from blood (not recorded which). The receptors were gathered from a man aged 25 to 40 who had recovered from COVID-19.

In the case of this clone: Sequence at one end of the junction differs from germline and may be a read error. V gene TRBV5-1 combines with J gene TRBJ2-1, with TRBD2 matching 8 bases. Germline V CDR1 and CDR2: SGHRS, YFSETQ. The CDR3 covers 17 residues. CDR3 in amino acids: CASNLGASGFSYNEQFF. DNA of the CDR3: TGCGCCAGCAACTTGGGGGCTAGCGGGTTCTCCTACAATGAGCAGTTCTTC.

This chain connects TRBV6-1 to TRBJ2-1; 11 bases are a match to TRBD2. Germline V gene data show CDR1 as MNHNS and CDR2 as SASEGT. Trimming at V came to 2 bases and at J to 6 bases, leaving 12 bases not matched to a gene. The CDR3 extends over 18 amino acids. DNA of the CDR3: TGTGCCAGCAGTGAATGGGTCGACGTAGCGGGAGGGATCAATGAGCAGTTCTTC. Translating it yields CASSEWVDVAGGINEQFF.

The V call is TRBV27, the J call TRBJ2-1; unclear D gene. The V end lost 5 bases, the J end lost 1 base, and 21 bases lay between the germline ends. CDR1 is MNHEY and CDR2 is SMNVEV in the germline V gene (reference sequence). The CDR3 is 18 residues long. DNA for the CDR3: TGTGCCAGCAGTCCGCCGGGTTTGAGCCGATATTCCTACAATGAGCAGTTCTTC. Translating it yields CASSPPGLSRYSYNEQFF.

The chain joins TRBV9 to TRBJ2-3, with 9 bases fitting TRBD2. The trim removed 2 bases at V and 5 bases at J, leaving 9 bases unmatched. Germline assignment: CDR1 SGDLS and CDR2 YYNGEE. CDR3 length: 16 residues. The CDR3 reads CASSVYLAGGIDTQYF. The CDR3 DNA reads TGTGCCAGCAGCGTCTATCTTGCGGGAGGGATAGATACGCAGTATTTT. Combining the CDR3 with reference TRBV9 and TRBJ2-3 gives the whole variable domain DSGVTQTPKHLITATGQRVTLRCSPRSGDLSVYWYQQSLDQGLQFLIQYYNGEERAKGNILERFSAQQFPDLHSELNLSSLELGDSALYFCASSVYLAGGIDTQYFGPGTRLTVL.

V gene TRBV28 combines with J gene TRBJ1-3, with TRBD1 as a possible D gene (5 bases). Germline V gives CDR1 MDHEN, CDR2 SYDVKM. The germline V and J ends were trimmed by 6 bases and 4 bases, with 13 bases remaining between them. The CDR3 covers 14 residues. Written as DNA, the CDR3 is TGTGCCAGCAGCAACGGACAACCAGGAAACACCATATATTTT. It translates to CASSNGQPGNTIYF.